This T cell receptor (beta chain) came from a study of cytomegalovirus exposure and HLA in healthy donors. Study-wide background: Of roughly 400 genotyped donors, more than 75% clustered with self-reported Caucasian donors. Overall study results and limits: Versus the approximately 700-donor mean, an Asian-associated ancestry cluster reportedly showed fewer N-insertions in a later analysis. The study put 150 to 200 TCR beta chains on its list as cytomegalovirus-associated.

This CDR3 has 14 residues. Between the trimmed V and J ends, which lost 7 bases and 8 bases, there was a span of 20 bases. Germline CDR1 is MNHEY and CDR2 is SVGAGI. PCR primers comprised 60 Vbeta and 13 Jbeta primers. The method was immunoSEQ multiplex PCR; TCRdb's version includes in-frame clones alone and lacks a portion of them. The sample includes some 120,000 clones, 17% of them seen just once. This clone occurred a few times. Its antigen is as yet unknown. What was sequenced was PBMCs. The sequence came from a female donor in good health and CMV-seropositive. J is TRBJ1-2 and V is TRBV6-5, with a weak D call TRBD1 (6 bases). In DNA form, the CDR3 reads TGTGCCAGCACAAGGCGAGGGGGAGTGTTCGGCTACACCTTC. Translating gives CASTRRGGVFGYTF.